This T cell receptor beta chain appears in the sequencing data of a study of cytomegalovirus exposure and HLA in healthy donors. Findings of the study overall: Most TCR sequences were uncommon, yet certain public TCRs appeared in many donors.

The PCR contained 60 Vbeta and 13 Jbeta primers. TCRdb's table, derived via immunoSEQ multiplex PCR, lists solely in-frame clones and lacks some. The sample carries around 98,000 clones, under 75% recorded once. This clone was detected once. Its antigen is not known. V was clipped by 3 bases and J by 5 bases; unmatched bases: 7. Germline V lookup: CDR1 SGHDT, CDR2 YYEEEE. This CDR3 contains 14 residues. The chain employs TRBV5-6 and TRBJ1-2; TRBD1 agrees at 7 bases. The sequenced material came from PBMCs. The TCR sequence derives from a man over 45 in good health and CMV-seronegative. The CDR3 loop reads CASSSWTGPYGYTF. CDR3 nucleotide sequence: TGTGCCAGCAGCTCCTGGACAGGACCATATGGCTACACCTTC.